These T cell receptor beta chains were read from a single sample in a study of identical twins. TCRdb recomputed calls from the 5' RACE reads with MiXCR, one row per CDR3 protein. The table includes 310,000 or so distinct CDR3 sequences, just under 9.5% detected once. This same sample was also taken into another study, of yellow fever vaccine responses in identical twins.

Sequencing was carried out using CD8+ T cells sorted from blood. Receptors were obtained from a woman between 18 and 29 years old in good health. The CDR3 runs from the conserved cysteine through the conserved F or W. A D gene is named only where the DNA matches it firmly.

v_gene	d_gene	CDR3aa
TRBV7-9	-	CASIHWGREETQYF
TRBV27	-	CASTIGGFSPLHF
TRBV27	-	CASGGGSTEAFF
TRBV10-3	TRBD2	CAIRGLARVSYNEQFF
TRBV5-1	TRBD1	CASSLAGQGANTGELFF
TRBV2	-	CASSVPGGRGVAEAFF
TRBV5-1	-	CASSLTTGANVLTF
TRBV7-3	-	CASSPHGGSYEQYF
TRBV5-5	TRBD1	CASSFSTGGRSYEQYF
TRBV6-1	TRBD1	CASSPRDSENIQYF
TRBV27	-	CASSLEGSTEAFF
TRBV20-1	-	CSASGGSYEQYF
TRBV6-1	TRBD2	CASTLGREGNEQFF
TRBV30	TRBD2	CAWELARDNEQFF
TRBV3-1	-	CASSQESRGDQPQHF
TRBV4-1	-	CASSQELAGEAGELFF
TRBV29-1	-	CSVEEADRALHF
TRBV6-2/TRBV6-3	-	CASSSTGGKQETQYF
TRBV12-3/TRBV12-4	TRBD1	CASRLPGGWETQYF
TRBV25-1	-	CASSWTPAADTQYF
TRBV20-1	TRBD1	CSARDSGQGGYEQYF
TRBV4-2	TRBD2	CASSGLAGQETQYF
TRBV6-5	-	CASSYAWDTGELFF
TRBV6-4	-	CASSDSVLPYEQYF
TRBV6-2/TRBV6-3	-	CASSYVDGIGPGELLF
TRBV6-1	-	CASTSFFGSDSPLHF
TRBV7-2	-	CASSHGPPDEQYF
TRBV7-8	TRBD2	CASSPPSGGAKNIQYF
TRBV29-1	-	CSVEGTANTGELFF
TRBV20-1	-	CSARSKNTGELFF
TRBV10-1	TRBD1	CASSTGTATDTQYF
TRBV5-1	-	CASSFPERFGDGELFF
TRBV28	-	CASSYLGERADNEKLFF
TRBV5-1	TRBD1	CASSERQGRYEQFF
TRBV29-1	-	CSVGGAWDSPYEQYF
TRBV6-4	TRBD2	CASSRLAGEGGELFF
TRBV20-1	-	CSARDRHGGRQFF
TRBV7-3	TRBD2	CASSFGTSGGATPYNEQFF
TRBV27	TRBD1	CASALTGLSYEQYF
TRBV4-1	TRBD1	CASSQADRGPYEQYF
TRBV11-3	-	CASEGNTGELFF
TRBV20-1	-	CSARDQGSFYEQYF
TRBV28	-	CASSPKEVGTGAYEQYF
TRBV5-1	TRBD2	CASSLDGLAGNSYEQYF
TRBV15	TRBD1	CATSRGQGVSNEQFF
TRBV3-2	-	CASSQVGTAPYEQYF
TRBV27	-	CASSFGGPSYEQYF
TRBV27	-	CASGLKETQYF
TRBV21-1	-	CASSKGGTGYGYTF
TRBV7-9	TRBD2	CASSLLAGGPVYEQYF
TRBV7-9	-	CASSLAVQLNEKLFF
TRBV2	TRBD2	CASMETSLNYNEQFF
TRBV5-5	TRBD1	CASSSTGTLTGALETQYF
TRBV5-1	TRBD1	CASSVTGVNTEAFF
TRBV21-1	-	CASRSQGASYEQYF
TRBV10-3	TRBD2	CAISERLAGDYNEQFF